This T cell receptor (beta chain) came from a study of blood T cell repertoires in COVID-19. Study summary: T cells, B-cell-depleted T cells, or PBMCs provided the cDNA or gDNA that served as material.

The CDR3 length is 14 residues. V lost 4 bases and J 2 bases, leaving 6 bases between the germline ends. From germline, CDR1 is MDHEN and CDR2 SYDVKM. Sequencing was performed with immunoSEQ multiplex PCR; in TCRdb, only in-frame clones are kept and a portion is missing. Of about 230,000 clones listed, around 92% are singletons. This sequence was found in a woman in her 30s with acute COVID-19. The chain is built from TRBV28 and TRBJ1-6; no clear D. Sequencing was performed on PBMCs or T cells enriched from blood (not recorded which). CDR3 residues: CASSSAAYNSPLHF. CDR3 coding DNA: TGTGCCAGCAGTTCGGCGGCCTATAATTCACCCCTCCACTTT.